The 7 T cell receptor beta chains below were found in one sample sequenced in a study of Ad26.COV2.S vaccination and SARS-CoV-2 variants. Regarding treatment: around 19 received Ad26.COV2.S at low or high dose, single or two shots; 5 received placebo; per-sample allocation not given. Sampling occurred on day 63 after the first vaccine or placebo injection. Sequencing was performed with immunoSEQ multiplex PCR; in TCRdb, only in-frame clones are kept and a portion is missing. Of roughly 510,000 clones listed, 70% to 90% were seen once; the top ten hold around 13%. The sample here was peripheral blood, taken in a trial of Ad26.COV2.S vaccine versus placebo. All receptors derive from a person aged 18-65 years who received the Ad26.COV2.S COVID-19 vaccine or a placebo.

V is TRBV28 and J is TRBJ2-1; maybe TRBD2 (6 bases). The V gene's germline CDR1 is MDHEN and CDR2 SYDVKM. V lost 7 bases, J lost 8 bases, and 12 bases lay in between. This CDR3 is built from 12 residues. CDR3 protein: CASMHGGHEQFF. The CDR3 DNA reads as TGTGCCAGCATGCACGGGGGTCATGAGCAGTTCTTC.

This clone came up a few times. V gene TRBV9 combines with J gene TRBJ1-1; no clear D. Germline CDR1 and CDR2: SGDLS and YYNGEE. The CDR3 is 12 residues long. The V and J ends lost 3 bases and 8 bases respectively, with 11 bases between them. This CDR3 is CASSEGSGEAFF. Here the CDR3 DNA reads TGTGCCAGCAGCGAGGGCTCCGGAGAAGCTTTCTTT.

The chain links TRBV19 to TRBJ1-5, with unresolved D. Between the trimmed V and J ends, which lost 1 base and 0 bases, there was a span of 10 bases. The length of the CDR3 is 16 residues. Germline V gene data show CDR1 as LNHDA and CDR2 as SQIVND (reference sequence). The CDR3: CASSIAADYSNQPQHF. In nucleotides, the CDR3 is TGTGCCAGTAGTATAGCGGCGGACTATAGCAATCAGCCCCAGCATTTT.

The chain joins TRBV3-1 (or the pseudogene TRBV3-2) to TRBJ2-3; no definite D call. Trimming removed 0 bases at V and 0 bases at J, with 10 bases between. Germline V gene lookup returns CDR1 LGHDT and CDR2 YNNKEL (reference sequence). This CDR3 contains 16 residues. CDR3 DNA: TGTGCCAGCAGCCAAGAATTTGCCAGCAGCACAGATACGCAGTATTTT. This sequence encodes CASSQEFASSTDTQYF.

The CDR3 bases are TGTGCCAGCGGATGGACTGCCACTGAAGCTTTCTTT. Translating it yields CASGWTATEAFF. The chain is built from TRBV28 and TRBJ1-1; D uncertain. CDR1 is MDHEN, CDR2 SYDVKM, per germline. This CDR3 is built from 12 residues. Trimming took 8 bases from V and 4 from J, leaving 11 bases between them.

The rearrangement links TRBV4-3 to TRBJ2-2, with a weak D call TRBD2 (5 bases). The CDR3 has 17 amino acids. Germline V CDR1 and CDR2: LGHNA, YSLEER. V lost 1 base, J lost 0 bases, and 12 bases lay in between. CDR3 bases: TGCGCCAGCAGCCAAGGGTGGAGGACCACGAACACCGGGGAGCTGTTTTTT. Translating it yields CASSQGWRTTNTGELFF.

The chain is built from TRBV5-4 and TRBJ2-3; 8 bases match TRBD1. Germline trimming cut 5 bases from V and 14 bases from J; bases unmatched to any gene: 13. Germline-derived CDR1 and CDR2 are SGHNT and YYREEE (reference sequence). The CDR3 is 13 amino acids. This chain's CDR3 is CASRLGDRGKLYF. The CDR3 DNA reads as TGTGCCAGCAGGCTAGGCGACAGGGGAAAGTTGTATTTT.